This TCR beta chain was identified during a study of Graves' ophthalmopathy and Graves' hyperthyroidism. Overall study: Before any treatment was given, at initial diagnosis, peripheral blood was collected. Notes on the study in general: In blood, most expanded thyroid clonotypes above 0.001 frequency were also detected. Prediction of ophthalmopathy progression reached about 71% sensitivity and about 72% specificity.

The study amplified TCR beta CDR3 regions using RNA transcripts. HTBI primers served in a first-round RT-PCR, which a second-round multiplex PCR followed. Each CDR3 protein gets one entry after TCRdb re-called the multiplex PCR reads with MiXCR. Here the sample spans some 25,000 distinct CDR3 sequences, approximately 48% being singletons. This clonotype was found once. Its matching antigen is unknown. Germline is not matched at one junction end, which may reflect a read error. Over 18 months of follow-up, stable hyperthyroidism required that no ophthalmopathy appear. The origin of this receptor is an adult woman with stable Graves' hyperthyroidism. The sequenced material came from peripheral blood.

Here the CDR3 reads CVSSLGQGLSRANVLTF. CDR3 DNA sequence: TGTGTCAGCAGCTTGGGACAGGGGTTATCTAGGGCCAACGTCCTGACTTTC. The chain has TRBV5-5 and TRBJ2-6; 10 positions agree with TRBD1. Germline lookup yields CDR1 SGHKS and CDR2 YYEKEE (reference sequence). The CDR3 covers 17 residues.